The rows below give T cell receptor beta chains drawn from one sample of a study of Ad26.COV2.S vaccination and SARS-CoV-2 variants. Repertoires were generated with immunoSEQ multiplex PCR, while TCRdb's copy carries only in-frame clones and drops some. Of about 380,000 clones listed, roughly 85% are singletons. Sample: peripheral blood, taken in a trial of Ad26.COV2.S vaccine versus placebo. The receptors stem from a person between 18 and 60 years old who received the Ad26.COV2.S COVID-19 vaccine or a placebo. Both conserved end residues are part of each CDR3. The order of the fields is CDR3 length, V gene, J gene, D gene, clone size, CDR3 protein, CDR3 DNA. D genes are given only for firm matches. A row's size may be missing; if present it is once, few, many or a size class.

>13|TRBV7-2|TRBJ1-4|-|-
CASSLGAGEKLFF
TGTGCCAGCAGCTTAGGGGCAGGGGAAAAACTGTTTTTT
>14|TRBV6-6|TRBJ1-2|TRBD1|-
CASSYAWTGNGYTF
TGTGCCAGCAGTTACGCCTGGACAGGGAACGGCTACACCTTC
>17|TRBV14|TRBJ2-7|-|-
CASSQDRLPQPFLEQYF
TGTGCCAGCAGCCAAGACAGGCTTCCCCAACCCTTTCTCGAGCAGTACTTC
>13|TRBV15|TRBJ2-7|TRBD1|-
CATRTGGSDEQYF
TGTGCCACCAGGACAGGGGGCAGCGACGAGCAGTACTTC
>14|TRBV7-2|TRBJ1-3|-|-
CASSFGQSGNTIYF
TGTGCCAGCAGCTTCGGCCAGTCTGGAAACACCATATATTTT
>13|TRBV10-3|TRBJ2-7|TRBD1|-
CAISVQGADEQYF
TGTGCCATCAGTGTCCAGGGGGCGGACGAGCAGTACTTC
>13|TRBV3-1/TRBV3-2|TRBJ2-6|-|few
CASSQSGANVLTF
TGTGCCAGCAGCCAATCTGGGGCCAACGTCCTGACTTTC
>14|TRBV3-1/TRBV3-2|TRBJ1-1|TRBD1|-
CASRGQGGNTEAFF
TGTGCCAGCAGGGGACAGGGAGGGAACACTGAAGCTTTCTTT
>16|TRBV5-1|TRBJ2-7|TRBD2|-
CASSLDSTGLVYEQYF
TGCGCCAGCAGCTTGGACTCGACGGGACTAGTCTACGAGCAGTACTTC
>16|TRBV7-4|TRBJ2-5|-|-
CASSPRAEEEGETQYF
TGTGCCAGCAGCCCGCGGGCGGAGGAGGAGGGAGAGACCCAGTACTTC
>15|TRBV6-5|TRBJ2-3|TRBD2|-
CASSYALAGEHTQYF
TGTGCCAGCAGTTACGCTCTAGCGGGGGAACATACGCAGTATTTT
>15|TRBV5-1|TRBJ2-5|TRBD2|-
CASSTGHQGGETQYF
TGCGCCAGCAGCACCGGCCATCAGGGAGGGGAGACCCAGTACTTC
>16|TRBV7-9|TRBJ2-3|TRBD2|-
CASSLGTSFGTDTQYF
TGTGCCAGCAGCTTAGGGACTAGCTTCGGCACAGATACGCAGTATTTT
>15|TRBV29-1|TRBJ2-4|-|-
CSVEVNRVAKNIQYF
TGCAGCGTTGAAGTGAACAGGGTAGCCAAAAACATTCAGTACTTC
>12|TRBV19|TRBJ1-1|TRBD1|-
CATRTGWSEAFF
TGTGCCACCCGGACAGGGTGGTCTGAAGCTTTCTTT
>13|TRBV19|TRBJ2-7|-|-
CASSSVDSYEQYF
TGTGCCAGTAGTAGCGTGGACTCCTACGAGCAGTACTTC
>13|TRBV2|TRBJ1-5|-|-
CASSATGPTPQHF
TGTGCCAGCAGCGCGACAGGCCCGACGCCCCAGCATTTT
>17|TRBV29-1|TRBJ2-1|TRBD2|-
CSPPGASGGLSYNEQFF
TGCAGCCCCCCCGGGGCTAGCGGAGGTCTCTCCTACAATGAGCAGTTCTTC
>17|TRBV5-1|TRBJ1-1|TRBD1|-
CASSPGDRGLQNTEAFF
TGCGCCAGCAGCCCAGGGGACAGGGGGTTACAGAACACTGAAGCTTTCTTT
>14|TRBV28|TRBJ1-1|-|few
CASSPGHQNTEAFF
TGTGCCAGCAGTCCGGGACACCAGAACACTGAAGCTTTCTTT
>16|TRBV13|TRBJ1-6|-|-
CASSLGYSGGNSPLHF
TGTGCCAGCAGCTTAGGATATAGCGGGGGGAATTCACCCCTCCACTTT
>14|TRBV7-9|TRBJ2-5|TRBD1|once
CASSLMTGQETQYF
TGTGCCAGCAGCCTTATGACAGGGCAGGAGACCCAGTACTTC
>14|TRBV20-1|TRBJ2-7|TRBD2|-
CSASPSGGNYEQYF
TGCAGTGCTAGTCCCAGCGGGGGAAATTACGAGCAGTACTTC
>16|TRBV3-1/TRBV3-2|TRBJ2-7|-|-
CASSQEGARRSAEQYF
TGTGCCAGCAGCCAAGAAGGGGCCAGGAGGTCCGCCGAGCAGTACTTC
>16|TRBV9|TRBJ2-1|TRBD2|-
CASSERGTSGSTEQFF
TGTGCCAGCAGCGAGCGGGGGACTAGCGGGAGCACTGAGCAGTTCTTC
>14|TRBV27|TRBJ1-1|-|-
CASSHGRGNTEAFF
TGTGCCAGCAGTCATGGGCGGGGGAACACTGAAGCTTTCTTT
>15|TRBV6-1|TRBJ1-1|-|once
CASSDSLVMNTEAFF
TGTGCCAGCAGTGACAGTCTTGTTATGAACACTGAAGCTTTCTTT
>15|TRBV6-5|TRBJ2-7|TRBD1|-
CASSYSGRGTYEQYF
TGTGCCAGCAGTTACTCCGGCAGGGGGACCTACGAGCAGTACTTC
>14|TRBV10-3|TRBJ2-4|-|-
CAISDTGTKNIQYF
TGTGCCATCAGTGATACCGGGACGAAAAACATTCAGTACTTC
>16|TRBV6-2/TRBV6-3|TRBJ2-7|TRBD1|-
CASSSTRDRRFYEQYF
TGTGCCAGCAGTTCGACCCGGGACAGGCGTTTCTACGAGCAGTACTTC
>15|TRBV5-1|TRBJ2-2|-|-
CASSAAAANTGELFF
TGCGCCAGCAGTGCGGCGGCAGCGAACACCGGGGAGCTGTTTTTT
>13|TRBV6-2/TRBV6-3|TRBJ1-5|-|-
CASSLRNNQPQHF
TGTGCCAGCAGTTTACGGAACAATCAGCCCCAGCATTTT
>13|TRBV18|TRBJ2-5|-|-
CASSSQGKETQYF
TGTGCCAGCTCATCTCAGGGGAAAGAGACCCAGTACTTC
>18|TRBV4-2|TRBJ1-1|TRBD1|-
CASSQPGYVGTAYTEAFF
TGTGCCAGCAGCCAGCCCGGGTACGTAGGGACAGCTTACACTGAAGCTTTCTTT
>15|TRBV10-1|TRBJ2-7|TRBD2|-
CASSGGTSGFYEQYF
TGCGCCAGCAGCGGGGGGACTAGCGGGTTCTACGAGCAGTACTTC
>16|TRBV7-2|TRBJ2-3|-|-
CASSVSGTHSTDTQYF
TGTGCCAGCAGCGTATCCGGGACTCATAGCACAGATACGCAGTATTTT
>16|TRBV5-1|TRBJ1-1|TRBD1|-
CASSSGQRQGWSEAFF
TGCGCCAGCAGCTCCGGACAAAGACAGGGGTGGTCTGAAGCTTTCTTT
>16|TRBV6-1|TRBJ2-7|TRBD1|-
CASSENLIGQGSEQYF
TGTGCCAGCAGTGAAAATCTTATTGGACAGGGGTCCGAGCAGTACTTC
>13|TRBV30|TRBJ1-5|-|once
CAWSGGGNQPQHF
TGTGCCTGGTCGGGGGGGGGCAATCAGCCCCAGCATTTT
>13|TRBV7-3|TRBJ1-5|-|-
CASSLNANQPQHF
TGTGCCAGCAGCTTAAACGCGAATCAGCCCCAGCATTTT
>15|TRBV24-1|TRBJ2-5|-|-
CATSDSLVVGGTQYF
TGTGCCACCAGTGATTCTCTGGTGGTCGGGGGGACCCAGTACTTC
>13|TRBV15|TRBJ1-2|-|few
CATSRDSWGGYTF
TGTGCCACCAGCAGAGATTCTTGGGGTGGCTACACCTTC